This note documents a single TCR beta chain sequence. Its antigen is not identified. The sample comes from a study of cytomegalovirus exposure and HLA in healthy donors. In the PCR, 60 Vbeta and 13 Jbeta primers were used. Sequencing was performed with immunoSEQ multiplex PCR; in TCRdb, only in-frame clones are kept and a portion is missing. The table includes about 160,000 clones, roughly 84% detected once. J gave up 7 bases and V 0 bases, and 4 bases lay outside the gene matches. Germline V gene lookup returns CDR1 SGHRS and CDR2 YFSETQ. The CDR3 runs to 14 residues. The study's findings and limits: Roughly 170 TCR beta chains were listed as cytomegalovirus-associated.

Sequencing was carried out using PBMCs. The V gene is TRBV5-1, the J gene TRBJ1-1; 9 positions match TRBD1. The sequence derives from a woman younger than 30 in good health and CMV-seronegative. DNA for the CDR3: TGCGCCAGCAGCTTGGATACAGGGGGCGATGAAGCTTTCTTT. The encoded protein is CASSLDTGGDEAFF.